The source of this TCR beta chain is a study of a mutant IDH1 vaccine in newly diagnosed glioma. For the study at large: Vaccines began 4-6 weeks after radiotherapy alone, or with temozolomide cycles. Mean patient age was around 40 years; about 60% were male and around 38% female. Week 47 marked visit V13, whereas week 35 marked visit V12.

Worth noting for this clone: Its antigen is not known.

Time point given: week 47, end of study. Doses consisted of 300 ug of mutant IDH1 20-mer peptide each, paired with topical imiquimod. Per the germline V gene, CDR1 is LNHDA and CDR2 is SQIVND (reference sequence). Trimming removed 4 bases from V and 4 bases from J, with 7 bases in between. CDR3 length: 13 residues. Sequencing was performed with immunoSEQ multiplex PCR; in TCRdb, only in-frame clones are kept and a portion is missing. Counted here are more than 10,000 clones, around 81% occurring once; the ten biggest clones make up less than 5%. The genes are TRBV19 and TRBJ2-2; D gene uncertain. The material was PBMCs, obtained from a glioma patient whose treatment included an IDH1 peptide vaccine. This receptor was identified in a woman between 40 and 55 years old with glioma. This chain's CDR3 is CASSNRATGELFF. CDR3 nucleotides: TGTGCCAGTAGTAATCGGGCCACCGGGGAGCTGTTTTTT. Using reference TRBV19 and TRBJ2-2 for the parts outside the CDR3, the full variable domain is DGGITQSPKYLFRKEGQNVTLSCEQNLNHDAMYWYRQDPGQGLRLIYYSQIVNDFQKGDIAEGYSVSREKKESFPLTVTSAQKNPTAFYLCASSNRATGELFFGEGSRLTVL.